One and the same sample provided the 15 T cell receptor beta chains below, sequenced in a study of T-cell memory formation after mild COVID-19. Each CDR3 protein gets one entry after TCRdb re-called the 5' RACE reads with MiXCR. Here the sample spans approximately 7,700 distinct CDR3 sequences, 30% to 40% being singletons. The specimen was PBMCs or a T cell subset sorted from them (not recorded which). The origin of the receptors is an adult woman who had mild COVID-19 (a few samples of this study predate the infection). Cell type and time point are not known.

This clonotype showed up many times. This sequence joins TRBV10-3 and TRBJ2-7; D assignment may be TRBD1 or TRBD2 (6 bases each). In germline, CDR1 is ENHRY, CDR2 SYGVKD. CDR3 length equals 14 residues. The V and J ends lost 4 bases and 3 bases respectively, with 13 bases between them. The CDR3 protein is CAISVGGPYYEQYF. The CDR3 nucleotides are TGTGCCATCAGTGTTGGGGGGCCGTACTACGAGCAGTACTTC.

By sample fraction, this clonotype is medium-sized. This chain connects TRBV27 to TRBJ2-1; 10 bases match TRBD2. With V trimmed by 0 bases and J by 5 bases, 7 bases remained unmatched. Looked up from germline, CDR1 is MNHEY and CDR2 is SMNVEV (reference sequence). The CDR3 loop spans 17 amino acids. The CDR3 sequence is CASSLSLAGVRDNEQFF. In DNA form, the CDR3 reads TGTGCCAGCAGTTTATCCCTAGCGGGAGTAAGGGACAATGAGCAGTTCTTC.

This clonotype was observed many times. The chain has TRBV15 and TRBJ2-7; no clear D. The CDR3 is made up of 16 amino acids. Looked up from germline, CDR1 is LNHNV and CDR2 is YYDKDF (reference sequence). Trimming shortened V by 0 bases and J by 1 base, and 13 bases separated the two germline ends. CDR3 sequence (DNA): TGTGCCACCAGCAGAGACTCAGAGGTCCCTTCCTACGAGCAGTACTTC. The encoded protein is CATSRDSEVPSYEQYF.

This clonotype has at least ten counts. The chain links TRBV7-8 to TRBJ1-5; D is undetermined. This CDR3 contains 16 residues. Per germline, CDR1 SGHVS and CDR2 FQNEAQ. Trimming cost V 1 base and J 5 bases, with 15 bases left between them. CDR3 coding DNA: TGTGCCAGCAGCTTAGTATGGGGAGAGTACGATCAGCCCCAGCATTTT. Its protein is CASSLVWGEYDQPQHF. The full variable domain, in which reference TRBV7-8 and TRBJ1-5 provide the parts outside the CDR3, is GAGVSQSPRYKVAKRGQDVALRCDPISGHVSLFWYQQALGQGPEFLTYFQNEAQLDKSGLPSDRFFAERPEGSVSTLKIQRTQQEDSAVYLCASSLVWGEYDQPQHFGDGTRLSIL.

This clonotype was recorded only once. The rearrangement links TRBV2 to TRBJ1-1; no clear D. V was pared by 3 bases and J by 3 bases, with 8 bases between. The germline gives CDR1 SNHLY, CDR2 FYNNEI. The CDR3 has 13 amino acids. The DNA for the CDR3 is TGTGCCAGCAGTGAGAGGAGGTACACTGAAGCTTTCTTT. Its protein is CASSERRYTEAFF.

This clonotype was recorded many times. The rearrangement links TRBV6-5 to TRBJ2-5, with TRBD1 identical over 7 bases. The J segment lost 0 bases and the V segment lost 4 bases, leaving 20 bases of the junction unmatched. Germline CDR1 MNHEY, CDR2 SVGAGI. CDR3 length equals 20 residues. This CDR3 is CASSSKGASVPFSYQETQYF. CDR3 nucleotides: TGTGCCAGCAGTTCAAAGGGGGCGTCCGTACCTTTTTCGTACCAAGAGACCCAGTACTTC.

This clonotype has a count of ten or more. The V gene is TRBV6-1, the J gene TRBJ1-1, with a weak D call TRBD1 (5 bases). CDR1 MNHNS and CDR2 SASEGT come from the germline V gene. This CDR3 region has 11 residues. Trimming removed 5 bases at V and 7 bases at J, with 8 bases between. The CDR3 coding sequence is TGTGCCAGCAGTTGGGGACTTGAAGCTTTCTTT. Encoded protein: CASSWGLEAFF.

Ten or more counts support this clonotype. The V and J genes are TRBV6-5 and TRBJ2-1, with D perhaps being TRBD1 or TRBD2 (5 bases each). The CDR3 is made up of 16 amino acids. V lost 0 bases and J lost 8, with 17 bases in between. Germline assignment: CDR1 MNHEY and CDR2 SVGAGI. This chain's CDR3 is CASSYSPGSLWDEQFF. CDR3 coding DNA: TGTGCCAGCAGTTACTCGCCAGGGAGCCTCTGGGATGAGCAGTTCTTC.

This chain uses TRBV7-6 with TRBJ2-3; 10 bases map to TRBD1. This CDR3 region has 14 residues. Germline CDR1 and CDR2: SGHVS and FNYEAQ. The ends lost 4 bases at V and 6 bases at J; junction bases unmatched: 4. CDR3 residues: CASSSTGGQDTQYF. CDR3 DNA: TGTGCCAGCAGCTCGACAGGGGGCCAGGATACGCAGTATTTT. Full variable domain (outside the CDR3, taken from reference TRBV7-6 and TRBJ2-3): GAGVSQSPRYKVTKRGQDVALRCDPISGHVSLYWYRQALGQGPEFLTYFNYEAQQDKSGLPNDRFSAERPEGSISTLTIQRTEQRDSAMYRCASSSTGGQDTQYFGPGTRLTVL.

In its sample, this clonotype is medium-sized. The chain combines TRBV10-3 with TRBJ2-1, with 13 nucleotides matching TRBD2. After removal of 8 bases from V and 0 bases from J, the junction contained 19 bases not matched to a gene. In germline, CDR1 is ENHRY, CDR2 SYGVKD. The CDR3 is made up of 21 amino acids. The CDR3 loop is CAIWGGGLAGDIEGSYNEQFF. CDR3 nucleotides: TGTGCCATCTGGGGAGGTGGACTAGCGGGAGATATTGAGGGCTCCTACAATGAGCAGTTCTTC.

This clonotype was observed at least ten times. V is TRBV12-3 or TRBV12-4 and J is TRBJ1-1; unclear D gene. The V gene lost 3 bases and the J gene lost 0 bases, with 8 bases spanning the gap. CDR3 length: 14 residues. The CDR3 is CASSFGQLNTEAFF. CDR3 bases: TGTGCCAGCAGTTTCGGCCAGCTGAACACTGAAGCTTTCTTT.

This clonotype was seen ten or more times. This rearrangement joins TRBV7-9 to TRBJ1-1; unclear D gene. Trimming pared 0 bases from V and 4 bases from J, leaving 15 bases between. Germline V gene sequence: CDR1 SEHNR, CDR2 FQNEAQ (reference sequence). The CDR3 spans 16 residues. The CDR3 region is CASSLALGIEGTEAFF. CDR3 nucleotides: TGTGCCAGCAGCTTAGCGCTCGGGATCGAGGGCACTGAAGCTTTCTTT.

This clonotype was observed many times. V gene TRBV7-3 combines with J gene TRBJ2-2; 8 bases line up with TRBD2. The V and J ends lost 1 base and 5 bases, in that order; junction bases with no gene match: 12. The CDR3 covers 18 residues. Germline CDR1 is SGHTA and CDR2 is FQGTGA. CDR3 coding DNA: TGTGCCAGCAGCTTAAGTAGCGCGTCGGCGGGAGGAACCGGGGAGCTGTTTTTT. It codes for CASSLSSASAGGTGELFF.

In its sample, this clonotype was seen many times. The chain recombines TRBV6-4 with TRBJ2-7; TRBD2 agrees at 12 bases. Trimming at V came to 6 bases and at J to 6 bases, leaving 9 bases not matched to a gene. The CDR3 contains 15 residues. Germline V gives CDR1 MRHNA, CDR2 SNTAGT. The CDR3 bases are TGTGCCAGCAGCCCCCTAGCGGGGGGGCTCAGCGAGCAGTACTTC. Translated: CASSPLAGGLSEQYF.

By share, this clonotype counts as medium-sized. This chain links TRBV12-3 or TRBV12-4 with TRBJ2-1; D remains unclear. V gave up 6 bases and J gave up 8 bases, with 14 bases separating them. The length of the CDR3 is 13 residues. The CDR3 sequence: CASSLGSGDEQFF. The DNA for the CDR3 is TGTGCCAGCAGCTTGGGGTCCGGCGATGAGCAGTTCTTC.